This TCR beta chain is drawn from a study of CD8 T cells in ankylosing spondylitis. The sample holds many counts of this clonotype. MiXCR, run by TCRdb on the 5' RACE reads, gives a single entry per CDR3 protein. The sample shows 250,000 or so distinct CDR3 sequences, roughly a quarter of them seen only once. With V trimmed by 6 bases and J by 6 bases, 10 bases remained unmatched. The CDR3 extends over 14 amino acids. CDR1 is DFQATT, CDR2 SNEGSKA, per germline (reference sequence). The genes are TRBV20-1 and TRBJ1-4, with 7 bases matching TRBD1. This clonotype was sampled from a male donor with ankylosing spondylitis or in good health (not recorded which). Sequencing was done on a sample of blood, either unsorted or a sorted T cell fraction (not recorded which). The CDR3: CSAPQGNKDEKLFF. The CDR3, as DNA: TGCAGTGCACCACAGGGGAACAAGGATGAAAAACTGTTTTTT.